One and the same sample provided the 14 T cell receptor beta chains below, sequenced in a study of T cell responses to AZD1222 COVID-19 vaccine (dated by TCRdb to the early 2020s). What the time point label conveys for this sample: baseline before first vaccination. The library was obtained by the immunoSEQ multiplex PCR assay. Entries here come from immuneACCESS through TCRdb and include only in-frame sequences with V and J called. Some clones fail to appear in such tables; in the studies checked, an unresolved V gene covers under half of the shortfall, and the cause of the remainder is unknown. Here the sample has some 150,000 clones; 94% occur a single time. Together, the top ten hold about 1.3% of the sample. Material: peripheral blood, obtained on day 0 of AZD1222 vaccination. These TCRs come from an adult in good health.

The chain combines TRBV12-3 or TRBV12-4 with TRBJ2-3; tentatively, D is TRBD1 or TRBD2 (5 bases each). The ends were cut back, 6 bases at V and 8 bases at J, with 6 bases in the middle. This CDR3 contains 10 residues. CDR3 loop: CASRGRTQYF. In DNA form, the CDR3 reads TGTGCCAGCAGGGGACGTACGCAGTATTTT.

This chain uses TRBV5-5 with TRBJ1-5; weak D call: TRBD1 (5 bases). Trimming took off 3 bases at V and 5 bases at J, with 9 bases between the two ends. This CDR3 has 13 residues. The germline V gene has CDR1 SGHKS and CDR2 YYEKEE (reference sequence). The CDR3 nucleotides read TGTGCCAGCAGCTGGGGGGTAGATCAGCCCCAGCATTTT. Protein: CASSWGVDQPQHF.

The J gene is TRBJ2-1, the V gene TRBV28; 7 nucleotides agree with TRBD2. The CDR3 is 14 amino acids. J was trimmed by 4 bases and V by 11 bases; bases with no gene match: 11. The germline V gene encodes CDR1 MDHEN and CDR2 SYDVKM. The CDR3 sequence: CAGGEGGTYNEQFF. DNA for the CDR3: TGTGCCGGAGGAGAGGGAGGGACTTACAATGAGCAGTTCTTC.

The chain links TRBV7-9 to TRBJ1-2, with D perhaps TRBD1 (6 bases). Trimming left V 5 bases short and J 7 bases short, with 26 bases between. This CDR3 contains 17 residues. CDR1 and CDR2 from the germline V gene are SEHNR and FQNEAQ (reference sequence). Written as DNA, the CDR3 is TGTGCCAGCAGCCCCATTAGCGGGCCGGGGGCGCCCGGTGGCTACACCTTC. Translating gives CASSPISGPGAPGGYTF.

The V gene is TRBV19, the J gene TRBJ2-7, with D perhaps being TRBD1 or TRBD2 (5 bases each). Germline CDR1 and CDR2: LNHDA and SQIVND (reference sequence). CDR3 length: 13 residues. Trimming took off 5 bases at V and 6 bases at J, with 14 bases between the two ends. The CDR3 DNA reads TGTGCCAGTAGTTCCGGGGCAGGGTCCGAGCAGTACGTC. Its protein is CASSSGAGSEQYV.

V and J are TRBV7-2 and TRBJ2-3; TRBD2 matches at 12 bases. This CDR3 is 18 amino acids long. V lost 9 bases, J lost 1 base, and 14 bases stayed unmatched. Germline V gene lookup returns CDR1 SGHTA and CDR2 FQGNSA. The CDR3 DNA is TGTGCCAGTGGTAGTCTGCGGGCTAGCGGGAGGGGCACAGATACGCAGTATTTT. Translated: CASGSLRASGRGTDTQYF.

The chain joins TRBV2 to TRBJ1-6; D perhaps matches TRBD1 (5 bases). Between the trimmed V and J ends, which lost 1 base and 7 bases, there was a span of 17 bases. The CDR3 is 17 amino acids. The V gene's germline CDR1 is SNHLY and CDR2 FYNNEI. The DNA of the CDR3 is TGTGCCAGCAGTGAAGAAAACCTGGGGACTTCCAATTCACCCCTCCACTTT. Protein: CASSEENLGTSNSPLHF.

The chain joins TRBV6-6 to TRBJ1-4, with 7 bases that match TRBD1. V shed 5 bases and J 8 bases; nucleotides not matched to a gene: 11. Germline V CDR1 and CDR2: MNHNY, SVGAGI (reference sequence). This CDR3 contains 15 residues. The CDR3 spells CASSDTQGLGEKLFF. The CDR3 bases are TGTGCCAGCAGTGACACACAGGGGCTGGGGGAAAAACTGTTTTTT.

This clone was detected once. The CDR3 is CASSFRTRDTGELFF. The CDR3 region has the DNA TGTGCCAGCAGCTTCAGGACTAGAGACACCGGGGAGCTGTTTTTT. The V and J genes are TRBV11-1 and TRBJ2-2; 7 bases align to TRBD2. Germline CDR1 SGHAT, CDR2 FQDESV (reference sequence). V gave up 3 bases and J gave up 3 bases; unmatched junction bases: 4. This CDR3 is built from 15 residues.

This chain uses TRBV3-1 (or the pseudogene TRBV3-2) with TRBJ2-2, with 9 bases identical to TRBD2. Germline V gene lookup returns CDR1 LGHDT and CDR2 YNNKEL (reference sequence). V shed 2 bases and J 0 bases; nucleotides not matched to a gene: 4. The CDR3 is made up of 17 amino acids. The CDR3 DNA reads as TGTGCCAGCAGCCAACAAGCGGGAGGATCGAACACCGGGGAGCTGTTTTTT. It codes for CASSQQAGGSNTGELFF.

The DNA for the CDR3 is TGTGCCAGCAGCAGTCCTAGGACGGCCTCCTACGAGCAGTACGTC. Protein product: CASSSPRTASYEQYV. The chain employs TRBV7-7 and TRBJ2-7; D gene ambiguous. Germline CDR1 is SSHAT and CDR2 is FNYEAQ (reference sequence). The CDR3 has 15 residues. Between the trimmed V and J ends, which lost 5 bases and 0 bases, there was a span of 14 bases.

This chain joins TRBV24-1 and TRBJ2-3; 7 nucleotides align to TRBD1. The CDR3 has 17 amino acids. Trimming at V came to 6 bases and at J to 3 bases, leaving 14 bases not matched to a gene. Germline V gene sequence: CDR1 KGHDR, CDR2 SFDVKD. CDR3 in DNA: TGTGCCACCAGTAGATCTATAACAGGGGTAGGGACAGATACGCAGTATTTT. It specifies CATSRSITGVGTDTQYF.

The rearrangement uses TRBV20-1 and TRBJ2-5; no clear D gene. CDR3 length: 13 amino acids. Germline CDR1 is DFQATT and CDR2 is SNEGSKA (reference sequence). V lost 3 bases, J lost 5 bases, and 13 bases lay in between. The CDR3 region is CSASTHLAETQYF. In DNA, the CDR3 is TGCAGTGCTAGTACCCACCTCGCGGAGACCCAGTACTTC.

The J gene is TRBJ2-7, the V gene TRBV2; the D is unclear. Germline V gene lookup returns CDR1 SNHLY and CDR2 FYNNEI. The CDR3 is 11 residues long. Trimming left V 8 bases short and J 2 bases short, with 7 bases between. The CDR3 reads CASGETYEQYV. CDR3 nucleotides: TGTGCCAGCGGAGAAACCTACGAGCAGTACGTC.